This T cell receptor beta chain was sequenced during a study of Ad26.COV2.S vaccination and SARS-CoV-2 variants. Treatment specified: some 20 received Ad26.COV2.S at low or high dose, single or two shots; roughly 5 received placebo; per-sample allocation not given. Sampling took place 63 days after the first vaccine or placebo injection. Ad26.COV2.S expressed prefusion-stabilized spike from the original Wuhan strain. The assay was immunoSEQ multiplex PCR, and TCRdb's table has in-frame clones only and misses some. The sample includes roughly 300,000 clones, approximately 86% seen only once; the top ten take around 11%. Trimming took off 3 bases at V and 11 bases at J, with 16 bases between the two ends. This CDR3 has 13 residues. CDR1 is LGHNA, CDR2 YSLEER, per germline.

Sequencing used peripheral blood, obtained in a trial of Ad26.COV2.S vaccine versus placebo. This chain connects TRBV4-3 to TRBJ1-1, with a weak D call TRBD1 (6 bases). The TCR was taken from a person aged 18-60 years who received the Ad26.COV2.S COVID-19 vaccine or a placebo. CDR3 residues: CASSQEGEAVAFF. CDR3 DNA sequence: TGCGCCAGCAGCCAGGAGGGGGAAGCGGTCGCTTTCTTT.